This T cell receptor (beta chain) was profiled in a study of T-cell memory formation after mild COVID-19. TCRdb fed the 5' RACE reads into MiXCR, producing one record per CDR3 protein. The sample includes about 470,000 distinct CDR3 sequences, around 25% of them seen just once. Germline assignment: CDR1 SGHRS and CDR2 YFSETQ. Losses at the gene ends were 4 bases for V and 10 bases for J; bases not matched to a gene: 11. The CDR3 totals 15 residues. Findings and limits, study-wide: Second-wave clones that peaked on day 37 lacked confirmed SARS-CoV-2 specificity. Shrinking CD4+ clones were chiefly CM and EM; CD8+ ones were chiefly EMRA.

This clonotype appeared a few times. The antigen remains undetermined. J is TRBJ1-6 and V is TRBV5-1, with 7 bases that match TRBD1. This receptor was taken from an adult woman who had mild COVID-19 (a few samples of this study predate the infection). Cell type and time point are not known. Sequences were obtained from PBMCs or a T cell subset sorted from them (not recorded which). CDR3 in DNA: TGCGCCAGCAGCCTCGATTCAGGGGGAAGGTCACCCCTCCACTTT. This translates into CASSLDSGGRSPLHF.